The 18 T cell receptor beta chains below all came from one sample that was sequenced in a study of T cell clonality in common variable immunodeficiency. The method was immunoSEQ multiplex PCR; TCRdb's version includes in-frame clones alone and lacks a portion of them. The data show 40,000 or so clones, with none appearing a single time. Sample: peripheral blood mononuclear cells. The receptor set was obtained from a person aged 18 to 75 in good health.

This clone was observed at least ten times. The sequenced part of the CDR3 DNA is TGTGCCAGCAGCTTGGAGGCAGGCTCTTATGGC. It is translated as CASSLEAGSYG. The whole CDR3 sequence reads CASSLEAGSYGYTF. This sequence joins TRBV5-4 and TRBJ1-2; D is undetermined. The CDR3 end falls 3 residues outside the read, so it is completed with the germline J gene. Trimming removed 0 bases at V and 5 bases at J, with 11 bases between. The CDR3 loop spans 14 amino acids. CDR1 and CDR2 from the germline V gene are SGHNT and YYREEE (reference sequence).

This clone was counted many times. The read ends 3 residues shy of where the CDR3 ends; the end is completed using the germline J gene. The rearrangement joins TRBV28 to TRBJ2-3, with 7 bases that match TRBD2. The V gene's germline CDR1 is MDHEN and CDR2 SYDVKM. With 7 bases clipped from V and 6 bases from J, the junction kept 19 bases outside the gene matches. This CDR3 is built from 17 residues. The covered CDR3 bases are TGTGCCAGCACTACGTCGGGACTAAGCAAAATGGGGGATACG. It encodes CASTTSGLSKMGDT. The complete CDR3 protein is CASTTSGLSKMGDTQYF.

This clone was found many times. From the germline J gene comes the end of the CDR3, since the read stops 3 residues before it. The chain carries TRBV5-1 and TRBJ2-5, with 10 positions matching TRBD2. The germline gives CDR1 SGHRS, CDR2 YFSETQ. Losses at the gene ends were 1 base for V and 2 bases for J; bases not matched to a gene: 8. CDR3 length: 17 amino acids. CDR3 DNA (partial): TGCGCCAGCAGCTTGTATTCCGTACTAGCGGGACAAGAGACC. It translates to CASSLYSVLAGQET. The CDR3, in full, reads CASSLYSVLAGQETQYF.

This clone was seen repeatedly, ten times or more. Coverage ceases 3 residues before the CDR3 finishes, and the germline J gene fills in the end. The chain joins TRBV19 to TRBJ2-7, with 7 bases aligning to TRBD2. The germline gives CDR1 LNHDA, CDR2 SQIVND (reference sequence). The CDR3 runs 14 residues. Trimming cost V 6 bases and J 2 bases; bases outside gene matches: 7. Incomplete CDR3 DNA: TGTGCCAGTAGCCCAACTAGCGCCGCCTACGAG. Translated: CASSPTSAAYE. The full CDR3 protein reads CASSPTSAAYEQYF.

The table lists this clone with many counts. The CDR3 end lies 3 residues beyond the end of the read and is filled in from the germline J gene. The gene calls are TRBV2 and TRBJ2-7; perhaps TRBD1 as D (6 bases). Trimming pared 3 bases from V and 1 base from J, leaving 13 bases between. Germline V gene lookup returns CDR1 SNHLY and CDR2 FYNNEI. This CDR3 has 15 amino acids. This CDR3 is CASSDQGSGSYEQYF. The CDR3 bases that were read are TGTGCCAGCAGTGACCAGGGGTCGGGTTCCTACGAG.

Concerning this clone: The read falls 3 residues short of the CDR3 end, and the missing part is taken from the germline J gene. The V and J genes are TRBV19 and TRBJ2-7; 10 bases are a match to TRBD1. CDR3 length equals 15 residues. Germline V lookup: CDR1 LNHDA, CDR2 SQIVND (reference sequence). The V gene end was trimmed by 5 bases and the J gene end by 6 bases; junction bases not matched to a gene: 10. Partial CDR3 DNA: TGTGCCAGTAGTTATGAGGTGGGACAGGGGCCCGAG. Translated: CASSYEVGQGPE. The CDR3 in full is CASSYEVGQGPEQYF.

A note on this clone: Sequencing ends 3 residues short of the CDR3 end; the germline J gene provides the rest. The V call is TRBV11-2, the J call TRBJ2-5, with D possibly matching TRBD2 (5 bases). V lost 8 bases and J 5 bases, leaving 15 bases between the germline ends. CDR3 length equals 13 residues. Germline-derived CDR1 and CDR2 are SGHAT and FQNNGV. The CDR3 sequence is CASSAELAETQYF. The sequenced CDR3 bases are TGTGCCAGCTCAGCGGAGCTCGCGGAGACC. The complete variable domain, with remaining parts taken from reference TRBV11-2 and TRBJ2-5, reads EAGVAQSPRYKIIEKRQSVAFWCNPISGHATLYWYQQILGQGPKLLIQFQNNGVVDDSQLPKDRFSAERLKGVDSTLKIQPAKLEDSAVYLCASSAELAETQYFGPGTRLLVL.

This clone showed up just a few times. An end of the junction differs from the germline gene, which may be a read error. The sequenced fragment ends 3 residues before the CDR3 boundary, so the rest is inferred from the germline J gene. Other DNA sequences of this sample code for an identical CDR3. The gene calls are TRBV18 and TRBJ1-3; 8 bases fit TRBD1. The CDR3 is 16 amino acids. Germline values: CDR1 KGHSH, CDR2 LQKENI. CDR3 bases read: TGTGCCAGCTCACCAACGGGACAGGTCTCTGGAAACACG. Translating gives CASSPTGQVSGNT. The CDR3, in full, reads CASSPTGQVSGNTIYF.

This clone was seen repeatedly, ten times or more. The sequence runs out 3 residues before the end of the CDR3; the remainder is reconstructed from the germline J gene. This sequence joins TRBV28 and TRBJ2-1; D call uncertain. Germline CDR1 is MDHEN and CDR2 is SYDVKM. This CDR3 is built from 13 residues. Trimming took off 3 bases at V and 6 bases at J, with 9 bases between the two ends. The DNA read from the CDR3 is TGTGCCAGCAGTTTGGTTCAACTCAATGAG. It is translated as CASSLVQLNE. The full CDR3 is CASSLVQLNEQFF.

There are many counts of this clone. The CDR3 goes on 3 residues after the read ends, and that part is filled in from the germline J gene. The V call is TRBV5-4, the J call TRBJ2-5; 10 bases match TRBD1. Germline V gene lookup returns CDR1 SGHNT and CDR2 YYREEE (reference sequence). V lost 5 bases and J lost 5; bases outside the gene matches: 6. This CDR3 spans 14 amino acids. The DNA read from the CDR3 is TGTGCCAGCAGTCGACAGGGGGCGGTGGAGACC. Translated, it gives CASSRQGAVET. The CDR3 reads in full as CASSRQGAVETQYF.

This clone has at least ten counts. The DNA ends 3 residues before the CDR3 does, and the rest of the CDR3 is filled in from the germline J gene. The chain has TRBV2 and TRBJ2-2, with 9 bases aligning to TRBD1. The CDR3 totals 13 residues. Germline V gene lookup returns CDR1 SNHLY and CDR2 FYNNEI. After removal of 6 bases from V and 5 bases from J, the junction contained 1 base not matched to a gene. The CDR3 region is CASSGQGTGELFF. Incomplete CDR3 DNA: TGTGCCAGCAGCGGACAGGGGACCGGGGAG.

This clone was detected ten times or more. The read ends 3 residues early relative to the CDR3; the germline J gene fills the gap. The genes are TRBV9 and TRBJ2-1; 11 bases map to TRBD1. Germline values: CDR1 SGDLS, CDR2 YYNGEE. The CDR3 spans 16 residues. Germline trimming cut 0 bases from V and 8 bases from J; bases unmatched to any gene: 7. CDR3 loop: CASSVGGTGGQYEQFF. CDR3 DNA, as far as it was read: TGTGCCAGCAGCGTAGGGGGGACAGGGGGTCAGTATGAG.

This clone was seen at least ten times. With the read ending 3 residues before the CDR3 end, the germline J gene is used to fill in that end. The chain employs TRBV19 and TRBJ2-3; the D gene could be TRBD1 or TRBD2 (5 bases each). Per germline, CDR1 LNHDA and CDR2 SQIVND (reference sequence). Trimming took off 2 bases at V and 1 base at J, with 7 bases between the two ends. The CDR3 consists of 14 residues. This CDR3 reads CASSIQGGTDTQYF. The part of the CDR3 DNA that was read is TGTGCCAGTAGTATACAGGGAGGCACAGATACG.

This clone was counted at least ten times. The read gets to within 3 residues of the CDR3 end, and the germline J gene fills in the rest. The chain links TRBV7-3 to TRBJ2-3, with TRBD2 identical over 13 bases. V dropped 4 bases and J dropped 3; count of bases not matched to a gene: 10. CDR3 size: 18 residues. Germline V gene lookup returns CDR1 SGHTA and CDR2 FQGTGA. The CDR3 is CASSSRGTSGMYTDTQYF. The DNA read from the CDR3 is TGTGCCAGCAGCTCCCGAGGGACTAGCGGGATGTATACAGATACG.

This clone was found many times. Read coverage stops 3 residues before the CDR3 terminus; the germline J gene supplies the remainder. The chain couples TRBV20-1 to TRBJ2-7; 7 bases fit TRBD1. Germline V gene sequence: CDR1 DFQATT, CDR2 SNEGSKA (reference sequence). The CDR3 sequence is 15 residues long. The V segment lost 4 bases and the J segment 1 base; nucleotides outside the gene matches: 10. Incomplete CDR3 DNA: TGCAGTGCTACGCCCAGATACAGGGGATCCTACGAG. Protein product: CSATPRYRGSYE. The entire CDR3 sequence reads CSATPRYRGSYEQYF.

This clone has a count of ten or more. The CDR3 goes on 3 residues after the read ends, and that part is filled in from the germline J gene. The rearrangement links TRBV3-1 (or the pseudogene TRBV3-2) to TRBJ2-7; 12 bases map to TRBD2. The germline V gene encodes CDR1 LGHDT and CDR2 YNNKEL (reference sequence). This CDR3 is built from 12 residues. V shed 8 bases, J shed 4 bases, and the junction held 0 bases outside the gene matches. The part of the CDR3 DNA that was read is TGTGCCAGCGGACTAGCGGGGTACGAG. This sequence encodes CASGLAGYE. The CDR3 reads in full as CASGLAGYEQYF.

This clone occurred many times. The DNA ends 3 residues before the CDR3 does, and the rest of the CDR3 is filled in from the germline J gene. The V call is TRBV7-6, the J call TRBJ2-7, with a weak D call TRBD1 (5 bases). V lost 5 bases to trimming and J lost 1 base, with 15 bases between them. Looked up from germline, CDR1 is SGHVS and CDR2 is FNYEAQ. The CDR3 spans 15 residues. The chain's CDR3 is CASSPSEDRSYEQYF. The sequenced part of the CDR3 DNA is TGTGCCAGCAGCCCATCAGAAGACAGATCCTACGAG.

This clone was detected ten times or more. The read finishes 3 residues shy of the CDR3 end, and the germline J gene is used to complete it. The chain is built from TRBV20-1 and TRBJ2-1; 13 positions agree with TRBD2. V shed 2 bases and J 7 bases; nucleotides not matched to a gene: 11. The CDR3 is 17 amino acids. Germline CDR1 is DFQATT and CDR2 is SNEGSKA (reference sequence). This CDR3 is CSARPLALGLAGNEQFF. The sequenced part of the CDR3 DNA is TGCAGTGCTAGACCCCTGGCCTTGGGACTAGCGGGAAATGAG.